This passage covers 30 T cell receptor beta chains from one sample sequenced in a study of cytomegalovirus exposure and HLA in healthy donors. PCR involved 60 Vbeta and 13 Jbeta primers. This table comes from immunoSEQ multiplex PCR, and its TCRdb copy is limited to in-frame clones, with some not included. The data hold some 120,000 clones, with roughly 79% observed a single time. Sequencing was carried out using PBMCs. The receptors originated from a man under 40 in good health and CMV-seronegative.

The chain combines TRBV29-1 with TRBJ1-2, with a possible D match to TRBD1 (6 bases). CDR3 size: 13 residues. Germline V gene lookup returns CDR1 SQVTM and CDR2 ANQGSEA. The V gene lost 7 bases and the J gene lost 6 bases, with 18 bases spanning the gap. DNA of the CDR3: TGCAGCGCAAACAGGGTTGGGTCGCATGGCTACACCTTC. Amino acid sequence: CSANRVGSHGYTF.

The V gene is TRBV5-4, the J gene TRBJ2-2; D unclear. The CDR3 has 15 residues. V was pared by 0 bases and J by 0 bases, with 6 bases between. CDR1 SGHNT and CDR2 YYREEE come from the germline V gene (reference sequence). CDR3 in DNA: TGTGCCAGCAGCTTGGGTACGGCGAACACCGGGGAGCTGTTTTTT. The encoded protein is CASSLGTANTGELFF.

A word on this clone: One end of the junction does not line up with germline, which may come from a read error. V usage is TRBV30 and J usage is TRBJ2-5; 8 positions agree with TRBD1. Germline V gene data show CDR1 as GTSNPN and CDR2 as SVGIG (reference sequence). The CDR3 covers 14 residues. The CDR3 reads CAWSGGTGQEAQYF. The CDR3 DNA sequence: TGTGCCTGGAGTGGAGGGACAGGCCAAGAGGCCCAGTACTTC. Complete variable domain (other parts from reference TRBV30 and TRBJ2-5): SQTIHQWPATLVQPVGSPLSLECTVEGTSNPNLYWYRQAAGRGLQLLFYSVGIGQISSEVPQNLSASRPQDRQFILSSKKLLLSDSGFYLCAWSGGTGQEAQYFGPGTRLLVL.

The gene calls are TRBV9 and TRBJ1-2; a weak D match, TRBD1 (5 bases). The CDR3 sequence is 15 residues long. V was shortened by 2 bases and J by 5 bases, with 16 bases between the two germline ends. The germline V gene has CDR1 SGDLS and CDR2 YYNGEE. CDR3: CASSVAEGYIYGYTF. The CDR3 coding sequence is TGTGCCAGCAGCGTCGCGGAGGGGTACATTTATGGCTACACCTTC.

DNA of the CDR3: TGTGCCAGCAGTGAATCTAAGAGCGGGAAATATACGCAGTATTTT. Translated: CASSESKSGKYTQYF. The J gene is TRBJ2-3, the V gene TRBV25-1, with TRBD2 matching 7 bases. Germline trimming cut 1 base from V and 7 bases from J; bases unmatched to any gene: 8. There are 15 residues in the CDR3. Germline V gene data show CDR1 as MGHDK and CDR2 as SYGVNS.

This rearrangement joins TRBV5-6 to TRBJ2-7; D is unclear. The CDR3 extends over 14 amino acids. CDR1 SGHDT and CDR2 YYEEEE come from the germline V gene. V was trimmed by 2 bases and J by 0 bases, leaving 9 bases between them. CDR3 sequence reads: CASSLDTDSYEQYF. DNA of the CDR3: TGTGCCAGCAGCTTAGACACTGACTCCTACGAGCAGTACTTC.

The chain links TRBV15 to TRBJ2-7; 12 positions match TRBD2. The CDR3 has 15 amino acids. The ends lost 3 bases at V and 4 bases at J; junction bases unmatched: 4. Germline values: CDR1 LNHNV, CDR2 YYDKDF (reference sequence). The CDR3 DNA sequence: TGTGCCACCAGCAGCGGACTAGCGGGATCTTACGAGCAGTACTTC. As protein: CATSSGLAGSYEQYF.

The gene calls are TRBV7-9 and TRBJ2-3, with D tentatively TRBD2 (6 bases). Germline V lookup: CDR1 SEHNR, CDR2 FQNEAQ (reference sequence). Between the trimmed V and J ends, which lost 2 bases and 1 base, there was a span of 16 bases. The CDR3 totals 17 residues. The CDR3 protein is CASSLFGSSLGTDTQYF. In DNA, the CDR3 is TGTGCCAGCAGCTTATTCGGGAGCTCCCTGGGCACAGATACGCAGTATTTT.

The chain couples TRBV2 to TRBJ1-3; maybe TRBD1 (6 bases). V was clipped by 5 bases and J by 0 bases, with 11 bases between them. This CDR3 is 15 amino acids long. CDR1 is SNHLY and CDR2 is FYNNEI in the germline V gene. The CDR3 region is CASSTDRFSGNTIYF. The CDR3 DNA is TGTGCCAGCAGTACCGACAGGTTCTCTGGAAACACCATATATTTT.

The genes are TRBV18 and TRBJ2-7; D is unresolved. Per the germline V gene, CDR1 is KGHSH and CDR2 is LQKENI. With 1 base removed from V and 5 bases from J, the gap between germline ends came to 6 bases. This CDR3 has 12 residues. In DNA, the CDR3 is TGTGCCAGCTCACCACAGCGACACGAGCAGTACTTC. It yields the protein CASSPQRHEQYF.

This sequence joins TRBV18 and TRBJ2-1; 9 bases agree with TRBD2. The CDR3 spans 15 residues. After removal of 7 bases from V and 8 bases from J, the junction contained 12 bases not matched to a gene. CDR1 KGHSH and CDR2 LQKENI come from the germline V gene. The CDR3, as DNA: TGTGCCAGCTTAATGGGCGGGAGGGCCCCTCATGAGCAGTTCTTC. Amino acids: CASLMGGRAPHEQFF.

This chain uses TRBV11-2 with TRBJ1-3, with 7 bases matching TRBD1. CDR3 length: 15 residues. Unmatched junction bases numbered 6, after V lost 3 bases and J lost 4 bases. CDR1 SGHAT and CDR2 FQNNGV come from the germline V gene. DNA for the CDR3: TGTGCCAGCAGCTTCGACAGGGCGGGAGGAAACACCATATATTTT. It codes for CASSFDRAGGNTIYF.

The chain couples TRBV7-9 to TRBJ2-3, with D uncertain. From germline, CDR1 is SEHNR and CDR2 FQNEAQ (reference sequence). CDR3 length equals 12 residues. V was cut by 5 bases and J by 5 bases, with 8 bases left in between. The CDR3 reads CASSLTQDTQYF. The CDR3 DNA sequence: TGTGCCAGCAGCCTGACACAAGATACGCAGTATTTT.

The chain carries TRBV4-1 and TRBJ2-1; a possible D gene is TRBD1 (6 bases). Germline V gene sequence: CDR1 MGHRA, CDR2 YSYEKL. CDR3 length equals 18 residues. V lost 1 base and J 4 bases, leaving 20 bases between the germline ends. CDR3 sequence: CASSQVRTGTTLYNEQFF. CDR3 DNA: TGCGCCAGCAGCCAAGTACGAACAGGGACCACGTTATACAATGAGCAGTTCTTC.

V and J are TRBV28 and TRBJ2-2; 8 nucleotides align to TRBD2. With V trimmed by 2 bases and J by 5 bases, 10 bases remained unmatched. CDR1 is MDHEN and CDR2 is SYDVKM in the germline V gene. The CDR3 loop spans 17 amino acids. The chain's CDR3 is CASSLPSGGFATGELFF. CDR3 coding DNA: TGTGCCAGCAGTTTACCAAGCGGGGGCTTTGCTACCGGGGAGCTGTTTTTT.

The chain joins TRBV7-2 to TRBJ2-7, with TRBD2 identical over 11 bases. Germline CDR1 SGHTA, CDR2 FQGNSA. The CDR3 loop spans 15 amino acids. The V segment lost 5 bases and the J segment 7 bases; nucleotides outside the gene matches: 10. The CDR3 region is CASSTSLAGAREQYF. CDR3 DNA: TGTGCCAGCAGCACCTCACTAGCGGGGGCACGTGAGCAGTACTTC.

The CDR3 loop is CASSFSLARKETQYF. CDR3 coding DNA: TGTGCCAGCAGTTTCTCTCTAGCCCGAAAAGAGACCCAGTACTTC. The V and J genes are TRBV6-5 and TRBJ2-5; weak D call: TRBD2 (5 bases). The V gene's germline CDR1 is MNHEY and CDR2 SVGAGI. The CDR3 loop spans 15 amino acids. Trimming cost V 4 bases and J 3 bases, with 15 bases left between them.

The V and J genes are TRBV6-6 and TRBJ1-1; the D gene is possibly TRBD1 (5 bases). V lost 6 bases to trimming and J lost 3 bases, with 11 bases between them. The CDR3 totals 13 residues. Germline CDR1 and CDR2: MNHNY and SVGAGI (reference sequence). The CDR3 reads CASSNRNHTEAFF. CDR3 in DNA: TGTGCCAGCAGCAACAGGAACCACACTGAAGCTTTCTTT.

The CDR3: CASSQDPNTEAFF. For the CDR3, the DNA is TGTGCCAGCAGCCAGGATCCGAACACTGAAGCTTTCTTT. This chain links TRBV6-5 with TRBJ1-1; D not resolved. Trimming left V 6 bases short and J 1 base short, with 9 bases between. This CDR3 has 13 residues. CDR1 MNHEY and CDR2 SVGAGI come from the germline V gene.

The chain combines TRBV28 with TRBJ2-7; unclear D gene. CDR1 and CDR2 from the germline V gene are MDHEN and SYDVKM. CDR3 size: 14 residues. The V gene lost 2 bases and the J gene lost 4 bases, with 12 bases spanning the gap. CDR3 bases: TGTGCCAGCAGTTTAATTTTCCTGGAGTACGAGCAGTACTTC. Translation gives CASSLIFLEYEQYF.

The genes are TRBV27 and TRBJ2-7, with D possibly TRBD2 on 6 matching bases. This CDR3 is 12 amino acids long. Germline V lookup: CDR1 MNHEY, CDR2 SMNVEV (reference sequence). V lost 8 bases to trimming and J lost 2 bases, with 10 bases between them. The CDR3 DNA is TGTGCCAGCTGGGGGGAACCCTACGAGCAGTACTTC. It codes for CASWGEPYEQYF.

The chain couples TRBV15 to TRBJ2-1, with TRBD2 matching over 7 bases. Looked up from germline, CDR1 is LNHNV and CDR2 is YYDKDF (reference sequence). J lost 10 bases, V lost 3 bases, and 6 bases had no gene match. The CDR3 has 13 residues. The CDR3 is CATSRDTGGEQFF. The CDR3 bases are TGTGCCACCAGCAGGGACACCGGGGGGGAGCAGTTCTTC.

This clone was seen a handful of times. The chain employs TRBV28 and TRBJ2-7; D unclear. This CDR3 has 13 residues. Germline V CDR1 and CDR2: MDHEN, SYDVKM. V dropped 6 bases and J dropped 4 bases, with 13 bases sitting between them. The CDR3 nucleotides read TGTGCCAGCAGCCCCCCGACATGGTACGAGCAGTACTTC. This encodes CASSPPTWYEQYF.

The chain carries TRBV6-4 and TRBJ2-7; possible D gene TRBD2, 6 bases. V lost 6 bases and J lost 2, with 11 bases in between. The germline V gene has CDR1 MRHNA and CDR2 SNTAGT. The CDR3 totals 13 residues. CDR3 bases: TGTGCCAGCAGCCGGGGGAGCCCCTACGAGCAGTACTTC. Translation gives CASSRGSPYEQYF.

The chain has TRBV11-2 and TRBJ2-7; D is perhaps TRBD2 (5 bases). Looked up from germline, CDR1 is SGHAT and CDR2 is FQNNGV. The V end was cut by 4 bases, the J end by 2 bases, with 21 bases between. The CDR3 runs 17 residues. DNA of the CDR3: TGTGCCAGCAGCTCCCCCCTTACTAGACCGACCCCCTACGAGCAGTACTTC. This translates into CASSSPLTRPTPYEQYF.

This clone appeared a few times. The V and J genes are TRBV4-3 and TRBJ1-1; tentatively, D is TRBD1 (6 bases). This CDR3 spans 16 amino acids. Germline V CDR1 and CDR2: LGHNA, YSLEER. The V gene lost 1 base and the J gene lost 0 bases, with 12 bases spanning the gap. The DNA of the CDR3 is TGCGCCAGCAGCCAAGCCCAGACAGGAGTGAACACTGAAGCTTTCTTT. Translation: CASSQAQTGVNTEAFF.

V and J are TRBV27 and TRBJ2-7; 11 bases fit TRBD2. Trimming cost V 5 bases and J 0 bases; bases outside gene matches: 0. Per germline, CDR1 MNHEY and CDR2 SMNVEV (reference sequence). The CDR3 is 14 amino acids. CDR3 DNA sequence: TGTGCCAGCAGTGGGACTAGCGGCTCCTACGAGCAGTACTTC. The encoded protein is CASSGTSGSYEQYF.

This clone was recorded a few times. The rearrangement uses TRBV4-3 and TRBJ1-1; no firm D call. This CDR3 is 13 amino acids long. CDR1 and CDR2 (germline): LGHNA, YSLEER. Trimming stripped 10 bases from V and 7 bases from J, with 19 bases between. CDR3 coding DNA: TGCGCCACCTCACGAGATAGCGATGGTGAAGCTTTCTTT. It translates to CATSRDSDGEAFF.

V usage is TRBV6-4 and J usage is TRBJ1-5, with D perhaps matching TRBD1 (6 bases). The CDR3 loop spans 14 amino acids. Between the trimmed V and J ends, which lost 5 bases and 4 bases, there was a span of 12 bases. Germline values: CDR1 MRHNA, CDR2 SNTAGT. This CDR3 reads CASSLRGVNQPQHF. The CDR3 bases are TGTGCCAGCAGTCTCAGGGGAGTTAATCAGCCCCAGCATTTT.

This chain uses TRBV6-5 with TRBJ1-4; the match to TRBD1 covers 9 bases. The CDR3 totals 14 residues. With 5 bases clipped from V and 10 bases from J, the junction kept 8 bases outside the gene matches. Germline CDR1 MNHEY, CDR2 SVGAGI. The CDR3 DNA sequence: TGTGCCAGCAGTACGGACAGGGGACGTATAAAACTGTTTTTT. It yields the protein CASSTDRGRIKLFF.